This T cell receptor beta chain was captured by sequencing in a study of human T cells and chemical hapten exposure. Study in general: Women made up most patients, who had alopecia areata, totalis or universalis.

Germline V CDR1 and CDR2: SGDLS, YYNGEE. The CDR3 runs to 16 residues. V lost 2 bases, J lost 4 bases, and 11 bases stayed unmatched. Individual cDNA molecules had unique molecular identifiers attached to them by the library. TCRdb re-called the RACE reads with MiXCR, one entry per CDR3 protein. The sample consists of about 42,000 distinct CDR3 sequences, roughly 10% of them appearing once. Time point indicated: patch test 2, 6 weeks after DPC sensitization. The treatment: therapeutic diphenylcyclopropenone sensitization with weekly scalp DPC. Unfractionated whole blood was the source from which total RNA was extracted.

The sequence derives from a woman aged 30 to 39 with alopecia areata. Some clones in this sample may be carry-over from other donors' samples. The chain employs TRBV9 and TRBJ1-1; 7 positions match TRBD1. This specimen was whole blood, taken in connection with sensitization to the hapten diphenylcyclopropenone (DPC). Here the CDR3 reads CASSVSGTALGTEAFF. Here the CDR3 DNA reads TGTGCCAGCAGCGTCTCCGGGACAGCGCTGGGCACTGAAGCTTTCTTT.